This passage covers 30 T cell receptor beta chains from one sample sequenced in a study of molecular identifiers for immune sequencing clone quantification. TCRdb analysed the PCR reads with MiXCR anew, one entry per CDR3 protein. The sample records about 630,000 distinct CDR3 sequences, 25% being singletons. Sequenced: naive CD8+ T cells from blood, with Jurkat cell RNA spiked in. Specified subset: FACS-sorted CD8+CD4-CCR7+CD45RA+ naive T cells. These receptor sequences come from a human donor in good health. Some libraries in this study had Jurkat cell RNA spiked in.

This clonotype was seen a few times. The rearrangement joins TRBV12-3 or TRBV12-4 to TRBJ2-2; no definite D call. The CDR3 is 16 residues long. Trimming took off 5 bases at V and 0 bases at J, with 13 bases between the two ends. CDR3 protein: CASSNVGKPNTGELFF. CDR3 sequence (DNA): TGTGCCAGCAGTAATGTTGGAAAACCGAACACCGGGGAGCTGTTTTTT.

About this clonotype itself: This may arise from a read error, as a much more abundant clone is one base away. CDR3 region: CSARGLRLAGMGEQYF. The CDR3 DNA reads TGCAGTGCTAGAGGTCTACGGCTAGCGGGAATGGGCGAGCAGTACTTC. The gene calls are TRBV20-1 and TRBJ2-7, with 9 bases matching TRBD2. V was clipped by 1 base and J by 6 bases; unmatched bases: 13. This CDR3 is 16 amino acids long. Germline assignment: CDR1 DFQATT and CDR2 SNEGSKA (reference sequence).

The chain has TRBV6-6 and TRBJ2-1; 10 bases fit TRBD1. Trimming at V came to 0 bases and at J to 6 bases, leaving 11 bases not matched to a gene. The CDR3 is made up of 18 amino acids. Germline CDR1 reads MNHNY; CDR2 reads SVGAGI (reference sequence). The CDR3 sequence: CASSYSTGGEAFSNEQFF. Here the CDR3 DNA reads TGTGCCAGCAGTTACTCGACAGGGGGCGAGGCATTTTCCAATGAGCAGTTCTTC.

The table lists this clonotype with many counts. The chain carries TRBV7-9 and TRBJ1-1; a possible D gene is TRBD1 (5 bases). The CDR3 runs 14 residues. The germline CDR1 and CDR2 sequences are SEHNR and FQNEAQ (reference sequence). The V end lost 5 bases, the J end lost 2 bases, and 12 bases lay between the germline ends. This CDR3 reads CASSRDGLNTEAFF. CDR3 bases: TGTGCCAGCAGCCGGGACGGATTAAACACTGAAGCTTTCTTT. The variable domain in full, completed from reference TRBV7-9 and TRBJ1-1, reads DTGVSQNPRHKITKRGQNVTFRCDPISEHNRLYWYRQTLGQGPEFLTYFQNEAQLEKSRLLSDRFSAERPKGSFSTLEIQRTEQGDSAMYLCASSRDGLNTEAFFGQGTRLTVV.

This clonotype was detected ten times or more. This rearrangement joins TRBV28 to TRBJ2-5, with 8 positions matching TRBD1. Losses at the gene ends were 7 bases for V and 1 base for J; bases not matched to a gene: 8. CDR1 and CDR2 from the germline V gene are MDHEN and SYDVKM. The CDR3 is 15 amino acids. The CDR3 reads CASTFGTGLQETQYF. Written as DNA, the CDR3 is TGTGCCAGCACTTTTGGGACAGGTCTCCAAGAGACCCAGTACTTC.

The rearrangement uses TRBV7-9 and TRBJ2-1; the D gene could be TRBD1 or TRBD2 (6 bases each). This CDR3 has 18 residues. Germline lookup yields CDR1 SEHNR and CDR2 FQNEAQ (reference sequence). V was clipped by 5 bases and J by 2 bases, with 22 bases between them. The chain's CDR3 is CASSPLLWGAKTYNEQFF. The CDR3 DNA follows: TGTGCCAGCAGCCCCCTTTTATGGGGGGCGAAAACCTACAATGAGCAGTTCTTC.

The chain's CDR3 is CSARDPRGTLTFANTGELFF. The CDR3 DNA follows: TGCAGTGCTAGAGACCCTAGGGGGACATTAACCTTTGCGAACACCGGGGAGCTGTTTTTT. The V call is TRBV20-1, the J call TRBJ2-2, with TRBD1 as a possible D gene (6 bases). This CDR3 contains 20 residues. Germline V gene sequence: CDR1 DFQATT, CDR2 SNEGSKA (reference sequence). Trimming left V 0 bases short and J 0 bases short, with 23 bases between.

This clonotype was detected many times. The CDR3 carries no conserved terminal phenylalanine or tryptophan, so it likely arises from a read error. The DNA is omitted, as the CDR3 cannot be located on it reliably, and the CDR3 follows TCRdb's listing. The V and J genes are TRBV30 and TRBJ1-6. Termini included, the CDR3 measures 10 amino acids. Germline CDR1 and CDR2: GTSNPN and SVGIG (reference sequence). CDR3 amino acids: CAWRVTGQWT.

CDR3 protein: CASSLSRPGNEQYF. CDR3 nucleotides: TGTGCCAGCAGTTTATCCCGTCCTGGGAACGAGCAGTACTTC. V usage is TRBV27 and J usage is TRBJ2-7; D gene ambiguous. This CDR3 has 14 amino acids. Germline V gene data show CDR1 as MNHEY and CDR2 as SMNVEV (reference sequence). V dropped 0 bases and J dropped 5 bases, with 11 bases sitting between them.

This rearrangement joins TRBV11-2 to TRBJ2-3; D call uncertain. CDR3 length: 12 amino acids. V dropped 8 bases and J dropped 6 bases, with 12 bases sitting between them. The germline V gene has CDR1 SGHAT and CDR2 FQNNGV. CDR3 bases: TGTGCCAGCGGCCCCCTCATCGATACGCAGTATTTT. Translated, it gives CASGPLIDTQYF.

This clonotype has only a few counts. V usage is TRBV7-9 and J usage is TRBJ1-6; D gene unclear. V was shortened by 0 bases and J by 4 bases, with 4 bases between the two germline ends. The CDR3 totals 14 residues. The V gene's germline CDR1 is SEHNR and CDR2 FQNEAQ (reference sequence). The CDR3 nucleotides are TGTGCCAGCAGCTTAGCGGATTATAATTCACCCCTCCACTTT. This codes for CASSLADYNSPLHF.

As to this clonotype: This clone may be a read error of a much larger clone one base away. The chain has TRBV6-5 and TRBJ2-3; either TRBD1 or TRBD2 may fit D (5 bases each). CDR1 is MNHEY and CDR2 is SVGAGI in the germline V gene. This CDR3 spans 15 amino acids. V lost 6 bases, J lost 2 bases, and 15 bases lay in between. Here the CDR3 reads CASSYRGRYTDTQYF. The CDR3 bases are TGTGCCAGCAGCTACCGGGGCAGGTACACAGATACGCAGTATTTT.

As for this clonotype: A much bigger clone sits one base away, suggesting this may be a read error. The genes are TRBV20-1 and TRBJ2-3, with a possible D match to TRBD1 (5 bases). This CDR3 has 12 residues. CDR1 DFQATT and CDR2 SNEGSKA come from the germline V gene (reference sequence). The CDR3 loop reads CGAPGSTDTQYF. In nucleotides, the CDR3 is TGCGGTGCCCCAGGGAGCACAGATACGCAGTATTTT.

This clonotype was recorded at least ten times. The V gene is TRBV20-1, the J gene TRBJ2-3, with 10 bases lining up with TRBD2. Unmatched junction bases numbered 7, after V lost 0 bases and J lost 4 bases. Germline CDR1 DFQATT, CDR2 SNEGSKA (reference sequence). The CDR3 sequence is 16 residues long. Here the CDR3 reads CSARDWSGGAPDTQYF. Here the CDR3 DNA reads TGCAGTGCTAGAGATTGGAGCGGGGGGGCCCCAGATACGCAGTATTTT.

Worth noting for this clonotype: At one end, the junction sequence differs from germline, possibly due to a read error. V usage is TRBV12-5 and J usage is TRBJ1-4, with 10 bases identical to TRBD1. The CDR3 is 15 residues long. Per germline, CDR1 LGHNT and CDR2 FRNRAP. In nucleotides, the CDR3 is TGTGCTAGTGGCCTCCTTGGGACAGGGGATGAAAAACTGATTTTT. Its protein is CASGLLGTGDEKLIF.

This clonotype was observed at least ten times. CDR3 DNA sequence: TGCGCCAGCAGCCAAGGGCTAGCGGGAGACGAGCAGTACTTC. Its protein is CASSQGLAGDEQYF. The chain couples TRBV4-3 to TRBJ2-7, with 10 bases fitting TRBD2. Germline values: CDR1 LGHNA, CDR2 YSLEER. CDR3 length: 14 residues. V lost 1 base to trimming and J lost 5 bases; unmatched junction nucleotides: 2.

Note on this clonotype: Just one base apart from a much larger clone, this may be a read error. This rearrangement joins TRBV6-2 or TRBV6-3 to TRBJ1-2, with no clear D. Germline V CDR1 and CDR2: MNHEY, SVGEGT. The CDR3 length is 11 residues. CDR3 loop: CAGSYGYGYTF. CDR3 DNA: TGTGCCGGCAGTTATGGATATGGCTACACCTTC.

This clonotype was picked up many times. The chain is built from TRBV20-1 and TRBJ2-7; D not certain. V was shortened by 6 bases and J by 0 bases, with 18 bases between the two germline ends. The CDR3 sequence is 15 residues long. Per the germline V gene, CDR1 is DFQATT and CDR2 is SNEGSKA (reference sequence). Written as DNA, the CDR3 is TGCAGTGCCATCATCGCCGCGGACCCCTCCTACGAGCAGTACTTC. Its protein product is CSAIIAADPSYEQYF.

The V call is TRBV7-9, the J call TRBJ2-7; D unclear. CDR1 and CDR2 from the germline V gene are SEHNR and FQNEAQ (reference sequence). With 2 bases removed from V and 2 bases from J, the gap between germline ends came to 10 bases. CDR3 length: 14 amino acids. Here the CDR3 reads CASSLTTSTYEQYF. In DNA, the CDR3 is TGTGCCAGCAGCTTAACAACATCCACCTACGAGCAGTACTTC. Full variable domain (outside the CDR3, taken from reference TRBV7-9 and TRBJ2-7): DTGVSQNPRHKITKRGQNVTFRCDPISEHNRLYWYRQTLGQGPEFLTYFQNEAQLEKSRLLSDRFSAERPKGSFSTLEIQRTEQGDSAMYLCASSLTTSTYEQYFGPGTRLTVT.

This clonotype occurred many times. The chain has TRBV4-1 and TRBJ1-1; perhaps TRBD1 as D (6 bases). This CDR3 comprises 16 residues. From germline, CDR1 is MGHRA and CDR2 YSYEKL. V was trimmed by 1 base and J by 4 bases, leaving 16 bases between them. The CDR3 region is CASSQAGGPGGTEAFF. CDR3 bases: TGCGCCAGCAGCCAAGCTGGGGGCCCTGGAGGCACTGAAGCTTTCTTT.

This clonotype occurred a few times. CDR3 protein: CASSTGPAIEAFF. The DNA of the CDR3 is TGTGCCAGCAGCACGGGGCCGGCGATCGAAGCTTTCTTT. The rearrangement joins TRBV12-3 or TRBV12-4 to TRBJ1-1, with D possibly TRBD1 on 5 matching bases. CDR3 length equals 13 residues. Trimming removed 6 bases at V and 8 bases at J, with 16 bases between.

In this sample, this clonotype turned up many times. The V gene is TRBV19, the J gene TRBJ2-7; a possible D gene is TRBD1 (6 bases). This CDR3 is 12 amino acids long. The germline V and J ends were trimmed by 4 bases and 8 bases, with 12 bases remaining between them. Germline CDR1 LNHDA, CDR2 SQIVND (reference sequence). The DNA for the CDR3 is TGTGCCAGTAGTACAGGGACAACTAAGCAGTACTTC. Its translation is CASSTGTTKQYF.

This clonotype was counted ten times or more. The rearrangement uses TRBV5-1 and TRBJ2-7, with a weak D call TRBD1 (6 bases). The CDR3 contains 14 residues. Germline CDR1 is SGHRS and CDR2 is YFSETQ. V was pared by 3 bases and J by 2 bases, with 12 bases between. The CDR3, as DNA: TGCGCCAGCAGCTCCGGGACATTAACCTACGAGCAGTACTTC. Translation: CASSSGTLTYEQYF.

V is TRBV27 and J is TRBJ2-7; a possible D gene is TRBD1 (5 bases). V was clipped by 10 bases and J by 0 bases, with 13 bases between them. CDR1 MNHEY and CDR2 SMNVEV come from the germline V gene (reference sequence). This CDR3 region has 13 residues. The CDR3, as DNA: TGTGCCACCTCTCCAGGGATCTCCTACGAGCAGTACTTC. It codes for CATSPGISYEQYF.

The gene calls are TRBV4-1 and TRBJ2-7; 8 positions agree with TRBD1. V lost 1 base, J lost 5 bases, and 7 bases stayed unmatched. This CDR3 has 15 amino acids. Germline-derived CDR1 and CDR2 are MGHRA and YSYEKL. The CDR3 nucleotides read TGCGCCAGCAGCCAAGGACCGGGACAGGCGCACGAGCAGTACTTC. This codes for CASSQGPGQAHEQYF.

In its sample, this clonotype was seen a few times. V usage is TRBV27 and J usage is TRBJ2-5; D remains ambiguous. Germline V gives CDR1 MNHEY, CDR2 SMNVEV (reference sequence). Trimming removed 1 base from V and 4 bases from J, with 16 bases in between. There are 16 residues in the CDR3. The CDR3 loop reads CASSLLQGPPGETQYF. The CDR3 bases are TGTGCCAGCAGTTTATTACAAGGACCTCCTGGAGAGACCCAGTACTTC.

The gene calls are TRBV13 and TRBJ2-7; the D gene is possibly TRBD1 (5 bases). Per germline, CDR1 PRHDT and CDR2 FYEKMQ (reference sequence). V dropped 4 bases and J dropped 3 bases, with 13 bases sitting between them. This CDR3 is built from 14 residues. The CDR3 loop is CASSSSDRLYEQYF. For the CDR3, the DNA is TGTGCCAGCAGCTCCTCCGACAGACTCTACGAGCAGTACTTC.

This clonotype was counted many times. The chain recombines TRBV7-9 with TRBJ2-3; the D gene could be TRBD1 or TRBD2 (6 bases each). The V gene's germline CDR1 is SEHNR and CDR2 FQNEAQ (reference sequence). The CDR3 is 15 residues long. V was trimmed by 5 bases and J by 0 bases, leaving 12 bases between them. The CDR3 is CASSPVGGSTDTQYF. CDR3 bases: TGTGCCAGCAGCCCAGTAGGGGGGAGCACAGATACGCAGTATTTT.

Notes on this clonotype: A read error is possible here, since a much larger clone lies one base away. The CDR3 DNA sequence: TGCGCCAGCAGCTTGCAACTAGCGGGAGTCGGGCCCTACGAGCAGTACTTC. Its protein product is CASSLQLAGVGPYEQYF. The chain recombines TRBV5-1 with TRBJ2-7, with 11 positions matching TRBD2. The CDR3 spans 17 residues. V lost 1 base to trimming and J lost 2 bases; unmatched junction nucleotides: 8. The germline gives CDR1 SGHRS, CDR2 YFSETQ.

CDR3 nucleotides: TGTGCCTGGTCCCCTCCGACAGGCGGCACAGATACGCAGTATTTT. This codes for CAWSPPTGGTDTQYF. The rearrangement links TRBV30 to TRBJ2-3; tentatively, D is TRBD1 (6 bases). This CDR3 spans 15 amino acids. Trimming removed 5 bases at V and 1 base at J, with 16 bases between. CDR1 and CDR2 from the germline V gene are GTSNPN and SVGIG (reference sequence).